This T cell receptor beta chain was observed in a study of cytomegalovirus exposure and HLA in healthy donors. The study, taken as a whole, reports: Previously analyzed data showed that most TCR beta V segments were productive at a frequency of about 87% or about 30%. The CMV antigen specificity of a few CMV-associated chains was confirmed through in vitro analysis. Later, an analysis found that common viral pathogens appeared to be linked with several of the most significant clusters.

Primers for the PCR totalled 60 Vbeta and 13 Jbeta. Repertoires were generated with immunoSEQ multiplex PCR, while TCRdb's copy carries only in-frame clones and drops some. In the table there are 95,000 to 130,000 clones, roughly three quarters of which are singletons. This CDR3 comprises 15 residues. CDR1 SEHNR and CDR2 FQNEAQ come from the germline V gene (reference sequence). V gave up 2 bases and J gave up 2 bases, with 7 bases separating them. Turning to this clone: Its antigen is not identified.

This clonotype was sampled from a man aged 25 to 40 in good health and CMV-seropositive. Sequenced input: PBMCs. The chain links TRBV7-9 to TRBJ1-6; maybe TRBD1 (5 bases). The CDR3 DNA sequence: TGTGCCAGCAGCTTATCAGGGACCTATAATTCACCCCTCCACTTT. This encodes CASSLSGTYNSPLHF.